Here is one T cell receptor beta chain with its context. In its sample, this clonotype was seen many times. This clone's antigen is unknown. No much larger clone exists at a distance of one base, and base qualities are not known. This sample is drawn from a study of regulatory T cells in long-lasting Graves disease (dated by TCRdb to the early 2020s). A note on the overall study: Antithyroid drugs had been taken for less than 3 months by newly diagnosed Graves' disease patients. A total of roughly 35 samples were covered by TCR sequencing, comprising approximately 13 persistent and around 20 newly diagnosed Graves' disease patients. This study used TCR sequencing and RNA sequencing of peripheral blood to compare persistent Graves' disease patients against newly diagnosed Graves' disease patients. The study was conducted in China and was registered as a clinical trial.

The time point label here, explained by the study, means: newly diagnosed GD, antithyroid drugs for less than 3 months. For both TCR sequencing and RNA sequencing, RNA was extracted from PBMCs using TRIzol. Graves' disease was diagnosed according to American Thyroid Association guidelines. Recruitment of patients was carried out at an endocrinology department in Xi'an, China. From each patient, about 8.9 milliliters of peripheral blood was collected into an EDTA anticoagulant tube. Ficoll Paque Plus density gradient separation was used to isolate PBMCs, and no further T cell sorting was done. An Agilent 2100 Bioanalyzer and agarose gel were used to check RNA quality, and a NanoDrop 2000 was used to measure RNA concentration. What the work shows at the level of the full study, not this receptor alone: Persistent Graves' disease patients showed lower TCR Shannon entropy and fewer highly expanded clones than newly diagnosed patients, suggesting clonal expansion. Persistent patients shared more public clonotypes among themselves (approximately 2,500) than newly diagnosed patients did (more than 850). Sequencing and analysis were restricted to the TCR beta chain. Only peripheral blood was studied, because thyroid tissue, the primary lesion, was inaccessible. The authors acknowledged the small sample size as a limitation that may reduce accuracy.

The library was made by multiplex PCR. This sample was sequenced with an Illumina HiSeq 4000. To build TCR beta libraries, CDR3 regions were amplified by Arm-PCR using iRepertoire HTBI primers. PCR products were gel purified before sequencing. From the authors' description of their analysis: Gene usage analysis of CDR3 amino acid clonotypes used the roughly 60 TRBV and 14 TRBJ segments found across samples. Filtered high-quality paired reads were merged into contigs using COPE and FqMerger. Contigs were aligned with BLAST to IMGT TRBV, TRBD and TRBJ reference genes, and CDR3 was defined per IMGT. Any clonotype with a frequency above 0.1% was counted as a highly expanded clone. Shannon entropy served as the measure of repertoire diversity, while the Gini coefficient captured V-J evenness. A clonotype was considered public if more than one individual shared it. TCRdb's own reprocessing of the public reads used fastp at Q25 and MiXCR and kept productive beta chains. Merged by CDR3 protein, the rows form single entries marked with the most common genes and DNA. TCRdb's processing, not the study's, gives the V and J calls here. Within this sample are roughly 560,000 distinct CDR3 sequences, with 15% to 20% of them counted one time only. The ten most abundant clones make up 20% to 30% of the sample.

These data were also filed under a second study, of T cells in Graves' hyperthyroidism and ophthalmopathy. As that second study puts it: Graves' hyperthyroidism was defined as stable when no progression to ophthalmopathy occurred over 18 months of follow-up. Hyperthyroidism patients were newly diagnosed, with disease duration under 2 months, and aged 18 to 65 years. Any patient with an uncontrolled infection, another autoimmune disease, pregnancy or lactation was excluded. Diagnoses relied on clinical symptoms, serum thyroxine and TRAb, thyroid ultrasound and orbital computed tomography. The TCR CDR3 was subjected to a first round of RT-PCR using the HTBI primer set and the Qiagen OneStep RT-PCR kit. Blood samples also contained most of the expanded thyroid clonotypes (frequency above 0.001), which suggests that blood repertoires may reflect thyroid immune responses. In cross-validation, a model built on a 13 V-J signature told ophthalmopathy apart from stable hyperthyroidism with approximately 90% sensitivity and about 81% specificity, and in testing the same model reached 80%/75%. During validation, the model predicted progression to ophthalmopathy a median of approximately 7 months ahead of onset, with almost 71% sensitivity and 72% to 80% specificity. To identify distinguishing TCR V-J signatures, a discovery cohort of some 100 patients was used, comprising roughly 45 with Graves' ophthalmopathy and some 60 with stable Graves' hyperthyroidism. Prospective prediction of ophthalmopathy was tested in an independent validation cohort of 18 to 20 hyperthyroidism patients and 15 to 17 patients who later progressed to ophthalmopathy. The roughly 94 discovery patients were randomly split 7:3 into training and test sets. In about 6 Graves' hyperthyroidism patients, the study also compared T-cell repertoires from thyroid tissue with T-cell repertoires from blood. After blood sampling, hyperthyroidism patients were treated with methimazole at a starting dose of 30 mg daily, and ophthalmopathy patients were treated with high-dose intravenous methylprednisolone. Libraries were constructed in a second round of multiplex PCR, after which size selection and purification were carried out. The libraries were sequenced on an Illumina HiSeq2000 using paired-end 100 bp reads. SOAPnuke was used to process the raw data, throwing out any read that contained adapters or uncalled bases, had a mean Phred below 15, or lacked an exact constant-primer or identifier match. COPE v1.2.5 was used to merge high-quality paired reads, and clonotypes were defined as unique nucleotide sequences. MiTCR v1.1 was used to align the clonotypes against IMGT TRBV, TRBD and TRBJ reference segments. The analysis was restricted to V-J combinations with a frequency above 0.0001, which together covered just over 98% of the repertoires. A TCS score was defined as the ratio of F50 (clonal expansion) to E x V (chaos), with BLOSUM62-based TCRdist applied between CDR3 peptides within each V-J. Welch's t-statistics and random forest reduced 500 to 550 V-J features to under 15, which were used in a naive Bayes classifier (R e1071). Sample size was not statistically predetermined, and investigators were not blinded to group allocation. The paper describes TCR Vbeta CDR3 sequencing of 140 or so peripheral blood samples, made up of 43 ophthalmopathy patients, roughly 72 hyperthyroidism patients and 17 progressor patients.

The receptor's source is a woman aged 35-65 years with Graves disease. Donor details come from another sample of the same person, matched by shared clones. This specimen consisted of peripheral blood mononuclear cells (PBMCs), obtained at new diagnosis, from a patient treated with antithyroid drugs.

The CDR3 has the sequence CASKTRTGNTEAFF. The DNA sequence is as follows: TGTGCCAGCAAAACAAGGACGGGGAACACTGAAGCTTTCTTT. The chain was built from TRBV2 and TRBJ1-1; the D gene is unclear. The CDR3 contains 14 residues, cysteine and phenylalanine counted. Left in the record is the CDR3 DNA by itself, 42 bases read in frame from the first base. V is clipped by 7 bases and J by 1 base, and the sequence between their germline boundaries is 13 bases long. Taken from the germline V gene, the CDR1 and CDR2 loops are SNHLY and FYNNEI.